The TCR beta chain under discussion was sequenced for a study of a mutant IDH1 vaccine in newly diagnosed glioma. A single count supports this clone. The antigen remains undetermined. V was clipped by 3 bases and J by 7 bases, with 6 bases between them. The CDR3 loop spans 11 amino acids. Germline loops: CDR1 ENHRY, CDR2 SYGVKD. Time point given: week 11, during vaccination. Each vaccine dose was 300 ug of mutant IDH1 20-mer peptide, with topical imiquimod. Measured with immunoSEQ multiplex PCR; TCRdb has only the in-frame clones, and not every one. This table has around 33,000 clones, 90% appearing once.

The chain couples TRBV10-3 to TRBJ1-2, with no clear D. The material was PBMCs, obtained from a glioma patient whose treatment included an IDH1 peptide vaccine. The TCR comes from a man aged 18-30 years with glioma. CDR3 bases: TGTGCCATCAGTGACCCCCGTGGCTACACCTTC. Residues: CAISDPRGYTF.